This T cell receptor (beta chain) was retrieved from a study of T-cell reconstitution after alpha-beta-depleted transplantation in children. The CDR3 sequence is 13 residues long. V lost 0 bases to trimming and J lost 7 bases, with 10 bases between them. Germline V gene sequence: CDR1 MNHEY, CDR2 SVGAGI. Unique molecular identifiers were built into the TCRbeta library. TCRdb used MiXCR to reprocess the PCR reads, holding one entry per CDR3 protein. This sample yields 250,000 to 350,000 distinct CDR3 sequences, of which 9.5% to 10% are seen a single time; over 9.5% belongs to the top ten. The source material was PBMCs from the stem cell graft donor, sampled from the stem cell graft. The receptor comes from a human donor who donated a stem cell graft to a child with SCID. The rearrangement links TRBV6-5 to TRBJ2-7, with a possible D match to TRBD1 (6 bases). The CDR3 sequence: CASSYSGGWEQYF. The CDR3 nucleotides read TGTGCCAGCAGTTACTCAGGGGGTTGGGAGCAGTACTTC.